Listed below are T cell receptor beta chains from one sample, sequenced in a study of shared clonotypes between healthy human individuals. The protocol was immunoSEQ multiplex PCR, while the TCRdb copy is restricted to in-frame clones and leaves out a portion. The data hold more than 850,000 clones, with about 80% observed a single time. Sequencing was carried out using memory CD4+ T cells from PBMCs. The source of these receptors is a man younger than 35 in good health. Some clones in this sample may be carry-over from other donors' samples. Each CDR3 is given with its conserved first and last residue. D genes are given only for firm matches.

>.|TRBJ2-1|TRBV5-1
CASSLSPTSYYNEQFF
TGCGCCAGCAGCCTCAGCCCTACTAGTTACTACAATGAGCAGTTCTTC
>TRBD1|TRBJ1-1|TRBV18
CASSVGTGRTEAFF
TGTGCCAGCTCAGTCGGGACAGGCCGCACTGAAGCTTTCTTT
>TRBD1|TRBJ1-4|TRBV10-3
CASSYSGQGYEKLFF
TGTGCCAGCAGTTACTCGGGACAGGGCTATGAAAAACTGTTTTTT
>.|TRBJ2-5|TRBV2
CASRVEGTQYF
TGTGCCAGCAGAGTGGAGGGGACCCAGTACTTC
>TRBD1|TRBJ2-4|TRBV25-1
CASSPGQGAKNIQYF
TGTGCCAGCAGTCCCGGACAGGGGGCCAAAAACATTCAGTACTTC
>.|TRBJ1-2|TRBV5-1
CASSIGLQDYGYTF
TGCGCCAGCAGCATCGGACTTCAGGACTATGGCTACACCTTC
>TRBD2|TRBJ2-7|TRBV28
CASGHGGRSYEQYF
TGTGCCAGCGGACACGGCGGGAGATCCTACGAGCAGTACTTC
>TRBD1|TRBJ1-5|TRBV19
CASSRQGNQPQHF
TGTGCCAGTAGTCGACAGGGAAATCAGCCCCAGCATTTT
>.|TRBJ1-1|TRBV9
CASSVGGPSTEAFF
TGTGCCAGCAGCGTCGGAGGGCCTAGCACTGAAGCTTTCTTT
>.|TRBJ2-2|TRBV6-4
CASSEADTGELFF
TGTGCCAGCAGTGAGGCAGACACCGGGGAGCTGTTTTTT
>.|TRBJ2-7|TRBV9
CASSVGTPGTYEQYF
TGTGCCAGCAGCGTCGGGACACCCGGTACCTACGAGCAGTACTTC